The rows below give T cell receptor beta chains drawn from one sample of a study of T cell changes during pregnancy in multiple sclerosis. TCRdb's copy holds only in-frame clones and misses some; the assay was immunoSEQ multiplex PCR. The sample shows 50,000 or so clones, around 93% of them seen only once. The specimen was CD8+ T cells from peripheral blood mononuclear cells, collected in the first trimester of pregnancy. These receptors all come from a female donor with multiple sclerosis, enrolled in a pregnancy study. Both conserved end residues are part of each CDR3. D genes are given only for firm matches.

CASSVGGWAAGETGELFF	TGTGCCAGCAGCGTAGGGGGTTGGGCGGCCGGGGAGACCGGGGAGCTGTTTTTT	TRBV9	TRBJ2-2	NA
CASSLTGLVAEAFF	TGCGCCAGCAGCTTGACAGGCCTCGTGGCTGAAGCTTTCTTT	TRBV5-1	TRBJ1-1	NA
CASSLWYINEQFF	TGTGCCAGCAGCCTATGGTATATCAATGAGCAGTTCTTC	TRBV7-4	TRBJ2-1	NA
CASEEGNEQFF	TGTGCCAGCGAGGAGGGGAATGAGCAGTTCTTC	TRBV13	TRBJ2-1	NA
CASGVAFGVQETQYF	TGTGCCAGCGGCGTAGCTTTCGGAGTACAAGAGACCCAGTACTTC	TRBV9	TRBJ2-5	NA
CASSPTGNYGYTF	TGTGCCAGCAGCCCGACAGGGAACTATGGCTACACCTTC	TRBV11-2	TRBJ1-2	TRBD1
CASSLEAGWVDEQYF	TGCGCCAGCAGCTTGGAGGCAGGGTGGGTCGACGAGCAGTACTTC	TRBV5-1	TRBJ2-7	NA
CASSVHRGTLSYEQYF	TGTGCCAGCAGCGTACATCGCGGGACGCTATCCTACGAGCAGTACTTC	TRBV9	TRBJ2-7	NA
CSVTPGTGRMDTQYF	TGCAGCGTTACTCCCGGGACTGGGCGTATGGATACGCAGTATTTT	TRBV29-1	TRBJ2-3	NA
CASSSPGGDEQFF	TGTGCCAGCAGTTCCCCGGGAGGAGATGAGCAGTTCTTC	TRBV27	TRBJ2-1	TRBD2
CASSSTVGGQPHF	TGTGCCAGCAGTTCCACCGTCGGCGGACAACCGCACTTC	TRBV27	TRBJ2-7	NA
CASSPRDRKNTEAFF	TGTGCCAGCAGCCCCCGGGACAGAAAGAACACTGAAGCTTTCTTT	TRBV21-1	TRBJ1-1	NA
CAWSGRGSNEKLFF	TGTGCCTGGAGTGGGCGAGGGTCTAATGAAAAACTGTTTTTT	TRBV30	TRBJ1-4	NA
CASSLVVPNTEAFF	TGCGCCAGCAGCTTGGTCGTCCCGAACACTGAAGCTTTCTTT	TRBV5-1	TRBJ1-1	NA
CASTVSGSSYNEQFF	TGTGCCAGTACAGTATCGGGTAGCTCCTACAATGAGCAGTTCTTC	TRBV19	TRBJ2-1	NA
CASSVRVPETQYF	TGTGCCAGCAGTGTCAGGGTTCCAGAGACCCAGTACTTC	TRBV6-1	TRBJ2-5	NA
CASSLTGGNQPQHF	TGTGCCAGCAGTTTGACAGGGGGCAATCAGCCCCAGCATTTT	TRBV27	TRBJ1-5	TRBD1
CASTISGQGLNYGYTF	TGTGCCAGCACGATATCGGGACAGGGCTTGAACTATGGCTACACCTTC	TRBV13	TRBJ1-2	TRBD1